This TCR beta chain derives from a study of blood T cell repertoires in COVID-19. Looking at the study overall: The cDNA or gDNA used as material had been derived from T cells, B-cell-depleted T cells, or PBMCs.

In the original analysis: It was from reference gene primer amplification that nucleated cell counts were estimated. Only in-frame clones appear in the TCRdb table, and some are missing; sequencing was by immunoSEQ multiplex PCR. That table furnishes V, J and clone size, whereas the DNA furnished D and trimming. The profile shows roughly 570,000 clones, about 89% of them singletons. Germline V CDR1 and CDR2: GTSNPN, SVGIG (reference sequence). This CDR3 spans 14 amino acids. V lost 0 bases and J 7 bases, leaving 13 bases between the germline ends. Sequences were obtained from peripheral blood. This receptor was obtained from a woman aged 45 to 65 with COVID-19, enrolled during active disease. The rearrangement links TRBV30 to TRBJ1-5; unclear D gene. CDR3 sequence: CAWSVTAAGQPQHF. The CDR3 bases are TGTGCCTGGAGTGTCACAGCCGCCGGACAGCCCCAGCATTTT.